This is a list of T cell receptor beta chains from one sample in a study of cytomegalovirus exposure and HLA in healthy donors. Libraries were prepared by immunoSEQ multiplex PCR; TCRdb keeps only in-frame clonotypes and omits some of them. Among around 250,000 clones listed, approximately 80% were seen once. Sequences were obtained from PBMCs. Receptors were obtained from a woman aged 60 to 75 in good health and CMV-seropositive. Each CDR3 is given with its conserved first and last residue. A D gene is named only where the DNA matches it firmly. Clone size is stated in some rows and not others, as once, few, many or a class when expanded.

D gene,clone size,J gene,V gene,CDR3 protein,CDR3 DNA
-,once,TRBJ2-7,TRBV27,CASGTLLAPYEQYF,TGTGCCAGCGGCACTCTACTAGCTCCCTACGAGCAGTACTTC
TRBD2,-,TRBJ2-3,TRBV7-9,CASSLSGEGDTQYF,TGTGCCAGCAGCTTGAGCGGGGAGGGAGATACGCAGTATTTT
-,-,TRBJ1-1,TRBV6-1,CASSKRVQGRTEAFF,TGTGCCAGCAGTAAAAGAGTACAGGGACGCACTGAAGCTTTCTTT
TRBD2,-,TRBJ2-7,TRBV18,CASSPGLAGLGEQYF,TGTGCCAGCTCACCGGGACTAGCGGGATTGGGAGAGCAGTACTTC
TRBD2,-,TRBJ2-1,TRBV28,CGTSAFNEQFF,TGTGGGACTAGCGCGTTTAATGAGCAGTTCTTC
TRBD1,few,TRBJ2-1,TRBV29-1,CSAVFGQGHNEQFF,TGCAGCGCTGTTTTCGGACAGGGTCACAATGAGCAGTTCTTC
TRBD2,once,TRBJ2-1,TRBV5-1,CASSAGGRNEQFF,TGCGCCAGCTCGGCGGGAGGCCGTAATGAGCAGTTCTTC
TRBD2,-,TRBJ2-1,TRBV19,CASSIRLAEQFF,TGTGCCAGTAGTATTCGACTAGCGGAGCAGTTCTTC
TRBD2,-,TRBJ2-1,TRBV7-6,CASSLGTSGSDEQFF,TGTGCCAGCAGCCTCGGGACTAGCGGGAGTGATGAGCAGTTCTTC
TRBD2,-,TRBJ2-3,TRBV4-1,CASSQVKLAGVPDTQYF,TGCGCCAGCAGCCAAGTAAAGTTAGCGGGAGTACCAGATACGCAGTATTTT
TRBD2,-,TRBJ2-7,TRBV6-5,CASSYILAGVGEQYF,TGTGCCAGCAGTTATATCCTAGCGGGAGTAGGCGAGCAGTACTTC
-,-,TRBJ2-1,TRBV19,CASSPRAYNEQFF,TGTGCCAGTAGTCCGAGGGCCTACAATGAGCAGTTCTTC
-,few,TRBJ1-6,TRBV11-1,CASSPLTRNSPLHF,TGTGCCAGCAGCCCACTTACCCGAAATTCACCCCTCCACTTT
TRBD2,-,TRBJ2-7,TRBV7-8,CASSSNNRLAGGSYEQYF,TGTGCCAGCAGCTCCAACAACCGACTAGCGGGAGGGTCCTACGAGCAGTACTTC
TRBD2,-,TRBJ2-3,TRBV9,CASSVSGTSTDTQYF,TGTGCCAGCAGCGTCAGCGGGACTAGCACAGATACGCAGTATTTT
TRBD1,once,TRBJ1-6,TRBV27,CASSLTGLSSPLHF,TGTGCCAGCAGTTTGACAGGGTTAAGTTCACCCCTCCACTTT
TRBD1,-,TRBJ1-2,TRBV5-6,CASNLQGVYGYTF,TGTGCCAGCAACCTACAGGGGGTTTATGGCTACACCTTC
TRBD1,-,TRBJ2-2,TRBV7-9,CASSLRGRGGELFF,TGTGCCAGCAGCTTAAGGGGGCGCGGCGGGGAGCTGTTTTTT
-,-,TRBJ2-3,TRBV5-4,CASSLPAGTSTDTQYF,TGTGCCAGCAGCCTCCCGGCGGGGACTAGCACAGATACGCAGTATTTT
-,-,TRBJ1-4,TRBV5-1,CASSLEDLATNEKLFF,TGCGCCAGCAGCTTGGAGGATCTAGCAACTAATGAAAAACTGTTTTTT
TRBD1,-,TRBJ2-7,TRBV11-2,CASSFQGTVANEQYF,TGTGCCAGCAGCTTCCAGGGGACAGTGGCCAACGAGCAGTACTTC
-,-,TRBJ1-5,TRBV6-6,CASSSGGSNQPQHF,TGTGCCAGCAGTTCCGGGGGTAGCAATCAGCCCCAGCATTTT
TRBD2,few,TRBJ2-1,TRBV11-1,CASSPGTSGRGSYNEQFF,TGTGCCAGCAGCCCCGGGACTAGCGGGAGGGGGTCCTACAATGAGCAGTTCTTC
TRBD1,few,TRBJ1-2,TRBV5-1,CASRPGTVRGYTF,TGCGCCAGCAGACCTGGGACAGTACGAGGCTACACCTTC
-,-,TRBJ2-3,TRBV30,CAWSVPGQLSTDTQYF,TGTGCCTGGAGTGTACCTGGACAACTGAGCACAGATACGCAGTATTTT
TRBD2,-,TRBJ2-5,TRBV2,CASSHSSGRPQETQYF,TGTGCCAGCAGCCACTCTAGCGGGAGGCCTCAAGAGACCCAGTACTTC
-,-,TRBJ2-3,TRBV6-1,CASSVLGQSTDTQYF,TGTGCCAGCAGTGTCCTTGGACAAAGCACAGATACGCAGTATTTT
-,-,TRBJ2-4,TRBV7-9,CASSLAPLVGRAKNIQYF,TGTGCCAGCAGCTTAGCGCCTTTAGTGGGCAGGGCCAAAAACATTCAGTACTTC
TRBD2,-,TRBJ2-7,TRBV29-1,CSVVTSFRRQYF,TGCAGCGTTGTGACTAGCTTCCGACGGCAGTACTTC
-,-,TRBJ1-5,TRBV6-1,CASSEAGVQPQHF,TGTGCCAGCAGTGAGGCAGGTGTACAGCCCCAGCATTTT
TRBD2,-,TRBJ2-7,TRBV27,CASTGTSGSYYEQYF,TGTGCCAGCACAGGGACTAGCGGGAGTTATTACGAGCAGTACTTC
-,-,TRBJ2-5,TRBV5-4,CASSWERQGETQYF,TGTGCCAGCAGCTGGGAGCGGCAGGGGGAGACCCAGTACTTC